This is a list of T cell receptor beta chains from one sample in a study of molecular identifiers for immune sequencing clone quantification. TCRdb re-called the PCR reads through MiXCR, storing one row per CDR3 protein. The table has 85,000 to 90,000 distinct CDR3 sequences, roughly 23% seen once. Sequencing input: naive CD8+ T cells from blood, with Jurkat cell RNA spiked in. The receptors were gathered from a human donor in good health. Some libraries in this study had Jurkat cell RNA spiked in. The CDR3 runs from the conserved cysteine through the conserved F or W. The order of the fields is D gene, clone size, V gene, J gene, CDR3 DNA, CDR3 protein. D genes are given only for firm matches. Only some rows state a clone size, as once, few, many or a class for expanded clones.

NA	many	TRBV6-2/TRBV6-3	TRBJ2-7	TGTGCCAGCAGCCTGGGGCAGGGGAACAACGAGCAGTACTTC	CASSLGQGNNEQYF
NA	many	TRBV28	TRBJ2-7	TGTGCCAGCAGTGTCTCCCCTGTTGATCTTGGGGGATACGAGCAGTACTTC	CASSVSPVDLGGYEQYF
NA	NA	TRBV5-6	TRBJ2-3	TGTGCCAGCAGCTCGAATGGACTGTACACAGATACGCAGTATTTT	CASSSNGLYTDTQYF
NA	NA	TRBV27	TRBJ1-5	TGTGCCAGCAGCCGCGGGGTAGTTCAGCCCCAGCATTTT	CASSRGVVQPQHF
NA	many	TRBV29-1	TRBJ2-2	TGCAGCGTGCTAAACACCGGGGAGCTGTTTTTT	CSVLNTGELFF
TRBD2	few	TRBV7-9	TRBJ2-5	TGTGCCAGCAGCCGACTAGCGGGAGGGTCGGGGACCCAGTACTTC	CASSRLAGGSGTQYF
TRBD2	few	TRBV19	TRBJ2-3	TGTGCCAGTAGTATGCTAGCGGGGGCCACAGATACGCAGTATTTT	CASSMLAGATDTQYF
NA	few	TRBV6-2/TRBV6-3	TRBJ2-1	TGTGCCAGCAGCAGCCACGGGGGTAACAATGAGCAGTTCTTC	CASSSHGGNNEQFF
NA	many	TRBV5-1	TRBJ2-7	TGCGCCAGCAGCTTGGTGGGGGCTGAATACGAGCAGTACTTC	CASSLVGAEYEQYF
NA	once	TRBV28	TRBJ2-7	TGTGCCAGCAGTTTGTTCGATGAATCCTGCGAGCAGTACTTC	CASSLFDESCEQYF
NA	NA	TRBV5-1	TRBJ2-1	TGCGCCAGCAGCTTGTATAGCGGACGTGAGCAGTTCTTC	CASSLYSGREQFF
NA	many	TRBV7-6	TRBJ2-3	TGTGCCAGCAGCTTAGATAGTTGGGGGGCGACAGATACGCAGTATTTT	CASSLDSWGATDTQYF
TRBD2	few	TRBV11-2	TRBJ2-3	TGTGCCAGCAGCCCCTCGGGACTAGCCAGCACAGATACGCAGTATTTT	CASSPSGLASTDTQYF
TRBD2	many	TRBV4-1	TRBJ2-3	TGCGCCAGCAGCCAAGACCCCAGTACTAGCGGGGGCACAGATACGCAGTATTTT	CASSQDPSTSGGTDTQYF
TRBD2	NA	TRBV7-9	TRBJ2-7	TGTGCCAGCAGCTCGACGACTAACCAGCGGGAGTTCGACGAGCAGTACTTC	CASSSTTNQREFDEQYF
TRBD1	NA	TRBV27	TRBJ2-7	TGTGCCAGCAGCTTGACAGGGTTCGGCGAGCAGTACTTC	CASSLTGFGEQYF
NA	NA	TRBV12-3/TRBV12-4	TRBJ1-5	TGTGCCAGCAGTTCCCTCGATTCAGGAGACAATCAGCCCCAGCATTTT	CASSSLDSGDNQPQHF
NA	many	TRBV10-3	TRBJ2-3	TGTGCCATCAGCCGACCCAGCGGCACAGATACGCAGTATTTT	CAISRPSGTDTQYF
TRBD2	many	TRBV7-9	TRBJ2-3	TGTGCCAGCAGCTTCCAGCTCGGGGGGGGGCATGGAGATACGCAGTATTTT	CASSFQLGGGHGDTQYF
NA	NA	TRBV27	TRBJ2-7	TGTGCCAGCAGTAATGAGCGATACGAGCAGTACTTC	CASSNERYEQYF
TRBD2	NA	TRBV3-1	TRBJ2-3	TGTGCCAGCAGCCACACGGGACTAGGAAACACAGCTACGCAGTATTTT	CASSHTGLGNTATQYF
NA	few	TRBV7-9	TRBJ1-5	TGTGCCAGCAGCCCGGGGTTTAGCAATCAGCCCCAGCATTTT	CASSPGFSNQPQHF
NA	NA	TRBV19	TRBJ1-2	TGTGCCAGTAGTAATGGATGGGACGGAGGCTACACCTTC	CASSNGWDGGYTF
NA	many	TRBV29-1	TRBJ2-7	TGCAGCGTTGCCGGGGGCGCGTACGAGCAGTACTTC	CSVAGGAYEQYF
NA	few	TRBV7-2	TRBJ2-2	TGTGCCAGCAGCCCGTTACTAGGCAAGGTCGGGGAGCTGTTTTTT	CASSPLLGKVGELFF
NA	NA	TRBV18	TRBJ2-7	TGTGCCAGCTCACCAGAATCAGGGACCGCGGACGAGCAGTACTTC	CASSPESGTADEQYF
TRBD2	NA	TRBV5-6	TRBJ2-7	TGTGCCAGCAGCTTCCAGCGGGGGGACGGCGAGCAGTACTTC	CASSFQRGDGEQYF
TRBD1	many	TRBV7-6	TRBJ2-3	TGTGCCAGCAGCTCAACAGGGGCCACTAGCACAGATACGCAGTATTTT	CASSSTGATSTDTQYF
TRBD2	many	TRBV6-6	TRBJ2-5	TGTGCCAGCAGTCGTCTTGGGACTAGCGGGCAAGAGACCCAGTACTTC	CASSRLGTSGQETQYF
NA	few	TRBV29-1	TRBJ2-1	TGCAGCGGGACGAGTAACAATGAGCAGTTCTTC	CSGTSNNEQFF
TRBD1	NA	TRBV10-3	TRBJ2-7	TGTGCCACCGGGACAGGGGTCGAGCAGTACTTC	CATGTGVEQYF
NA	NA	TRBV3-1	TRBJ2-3	TGTGCCAGCAGCACCCGGGTCGGCCAGAGCACAGATACGCAGTATTTT	CASSTRVGQSTDTQYF
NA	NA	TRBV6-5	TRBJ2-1	TGTGCCAGCAGTTACTCGGGGGGGGGCTTCCTTAATGAGCAGTTCTTC	CASSYSGGGFLNEQFF
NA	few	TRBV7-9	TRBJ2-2	TGTGCCAGCAGCTTCGGCGAAAACACCGGGGAGCTGTTTTTT	CASSFGENTGELFF
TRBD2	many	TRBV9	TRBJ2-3	TGTGCCAGCAGCCGAGCGGGGACCGCAGATACGCAGTATTTT	CASSRAGTADTQYF
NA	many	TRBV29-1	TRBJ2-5	TGCAGCGCCCTAGCTGGGCGTGATGAGACCCAGTACTTC	CSALAGRDETQYF
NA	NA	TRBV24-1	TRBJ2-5	TGTGCCACCAGTGATTTCGGCCACTTAGAATCGCAGGAGACCCAGTACTTC	CATSDFGHLESQETQYF
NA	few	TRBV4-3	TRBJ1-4	TGCGCCAGCAGCCAATCAGGGTACACTAATGAAAAACTGTTTTTT	CASSQSGYTNEKLFF
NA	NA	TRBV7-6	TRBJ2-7	TGTGCCAGCAGCTTAGGTCGATCTCCTAGCCCGCATAAAGAAACCTACGAGCAGTACTTC	CASSLGRSPSPHKETYEQYF
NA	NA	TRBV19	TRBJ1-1	TGTGCCAGTGGGGGCTATCGCACTGAAGCTTTCTTT	CASGGYRTEAFF
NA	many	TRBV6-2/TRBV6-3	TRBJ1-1	TGTGCCAGCAGTTACTGGGGCAAATCGAACACTGAAGCTTTCTTT	CASSYWGKSNTEAFF
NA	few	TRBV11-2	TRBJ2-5	TGTGCCAGCAGCTTAGATGTGGTAGGCGGACAGCCCCAAGAGACCCAGTACTTC	CASSLDVVGGQPQETQYF
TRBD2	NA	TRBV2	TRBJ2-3	TGTGCCATGAGAGCGGGGGGGAGCACAGATACGCAGTATTTT	CAMRAGGSTDTQYF
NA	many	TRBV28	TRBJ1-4	TGTGCCAGCAGTCCTCGTTGGGCGGCAGGGGTGAAGGAAAAACTGTTTTTT	CASSPRWAAGVKEKLFF
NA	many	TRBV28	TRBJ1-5	TGTGCCAGCAGTTTAGCCTTACGGGGATTAGATCAGCCCCAGCATTTT	CASSLALRGLDQPQHF
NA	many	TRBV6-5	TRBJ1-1	TGTGCCAGCAGTTACACGGGTGACACTGAAGCTTTCTTT	CASSYTGDTEAFF
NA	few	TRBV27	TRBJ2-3	TGTGCCAGCAGCCAGCAGACTAGCACAGATACGCAGTATTTT	CASSQQTSTDTQYF
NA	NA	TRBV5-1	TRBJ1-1	TGCGCCAGCAGCAGCGAGTCAGGGTGCAACACTGAAGCTTTCTTT	CASSSESGCNTEAFF
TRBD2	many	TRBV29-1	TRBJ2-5	TGCAGCGTTGAAGATATGACTAGCGGGGGGCAAGAGACCCAGTACTTC	CSVEDMTSGGQETQYF
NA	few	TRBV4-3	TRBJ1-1	TGCGCCAGCAGCCAAGATCGTGCCTTGAACACTGAAGCTTTCTTT	CASSQDRALNTEAFF
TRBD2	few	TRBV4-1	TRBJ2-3	TGCGCCAGCAGCATATTAGCGGGGACAGATACGCAGTATTTT	CASSILAGTDTQYF
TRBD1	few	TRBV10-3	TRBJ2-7	TGTGCCATCAGTGATCCGGACAGGGTCTTCTACGAGCAGTACTTC	CAISDPDRVFYEQYF
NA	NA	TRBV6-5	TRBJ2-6	TGTGCCAGCAGCTCAGGCTCTGGGGCCAACGTCCTGACTTTC	CASSSGSGANVLTF
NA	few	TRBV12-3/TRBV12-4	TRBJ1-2	TGTGCCAGCAGTTTTAGCCCCCATGGCTACACCTTC	CASSFSPHGYTF
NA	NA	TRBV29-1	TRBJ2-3	TGCAGCGTGGGGGGGGGGCCGGCCCGCGGTTCGGATCCGCCGTATTTT	CSVGGGPARGSDPPYF
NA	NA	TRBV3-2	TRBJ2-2	TGTGCCAGCAGCCACTCCGGACTAGCTGGGGAGCTGTTTTTT	CASSHSGLAGELFF
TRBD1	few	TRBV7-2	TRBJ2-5	TGCGCCAGCAGCTCCCCGGGACAGGTCGATGAGACCCAGTACTTC	CASSSPGQVDETQYF
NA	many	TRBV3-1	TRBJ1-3	TGTGCCAGCAGCTTATCCACCTCTGGAAACACCATATATTTT	CASSLSTSGNTIYF